Listed below are T cell receptor beta chains from one sample, sequenced in a study of regulatory T cells in long-lasting Graves disease. One entry per CDR3 protein, called by TCRdb with MiXCR from the multiplex PCR reads. This table holds approximately 400,000 distinct CDR3 sequences, under 25% found once. The source material was peripheral blood mononuclear cells (PBMCs), sampled when the disease was refractory, from a patient treated with antithyroid drugs. The receptors were gathered from a female donor with Graves disease. Each CDR3 is given with its conserved first and last residue. A D gene is named only where the DNA matches it firmly. Clone size is given for some rows only: seen once, a few or many times, or a class if the clone is expanded.

len | j_gene | v_gene | abundance | d_gene | CDR3nt | CDR3aa
13 | TRBJ2-2 | TRBV24-1 | few | - | TGTGCCACCCAACAGGGAAACACCGGGGAGCTGTTTTTT | CATQQGNTGELFF
13 | TRBJ1-5 | TRBV19 | few | - | TGTGCCAGTGGCTGGGGGCACAATCAGCCCCAGCATTTT | CASGWGHNQPQHF
13 | TRBJ1-1 | TRBV12-3/TRBV12-4 | many | TRBD1 | TGTGCCAGCACCAAGAACAGGGGCACTGAAGCTTTCTTT | CASTKNRGTEAFF
12 | TRBJ1-1 | TRBV20-1 | many | - | TGCAGTGCTAGTAGACTGGACTCTGAAGCTTTCTTT | CSASRLDSEAFF
14 | TRBJ2-7 | TRBV7-9 | - | - | TGTGCCAGCAGCTCTGACCTTATCCCCTACGAGCAGTACTTC | CASSSDLIPYEQYF
12 | TRBJ2-7 | TRBV28 | many | - | TGTGCCAGCAGTTTACCCCATTACGAGCAGTACTTC | CASSLPHYEQYF
14 | TRBJ2-2 | TRBV7-2 | many | - | TGTGCCAGCAGCGAGGGACCTAACACCGGGGAGCTGTTTTTT | CASSEGPNTGELFF
16 | TRBJ2-7 | TRBV29-1 | few | TRBD2 | TGCAGCGTTGAAGGTCTAGCGGGAGTTTCCCGCTACGAGCAGTACTTC | CSVEGLAGVSRYEQYF
15 | TRBJ2-3 | TRBV28 | - | TRBD2 | TGTGCCAGCATCCTTAAACTAGCGGCCACAGATACGCAGTATTTT | CASILKLAATDTQYF
14 | TRBJ1-5 | TRBV6-1 | - | - | TGTGCCAGCAGCCCTCAGGGAGTCAATCAGCCCCAGCATTTT | CASSPQGVNQPQHF
16 | TRBJ2-3 | TRBV4-2 | few | - | TGTGCCAGCAGCCAAGATCGCCGGCGGATTACAGATACGCAGTATTTT | CASSQDRRRITDTQYF
16 | TRBJ1-4 | TRBV5-1 | few | TRBD1 | TGCGCCAGCAGCTGGGGACAGGGGGACGGTAATGAAAAACTGTTTTTT | CASSWGQGDGNEKLFF
17 | TRBJ2-1 | TRBV27 | - | TRBD2 | TGTGCCAGCAGTTTAACGGCCGGGACTAGCGTACCCAATGAGCAGTTCTTC | CASSLTAGTSVPNEQFF
13 | TRBJ2-7 | TRBV11-2 | many | - | TGTGCCAGCAGCACCTCAGGGGTGCGGGAGCAGTACTTC | CASSTSGVREQYF
15 | TRBJ2-3 | TRBV20-1 | - | TRBD2 | TGCAGTGCTAGCCGGGCTAGCGGGAACACAGATACGCAGTATTTT | CSASRASGNTDTQYF
17 | TRBJ1-1 | TRBV6-1 | many | TRBD1 | TGTGCCACCATGAAGCCCTGGGACAGGGGACCGAACACTGAAGCTTTCTTT | CATMKPWDRGPNTEAFF
15 | TRBJ2-7 | TRBV7-2 | few | TRBD2 | TGTGCCAGCAGCATCTCGCGGGAGGGCCCCTACGAGCAGTACTTC | CASSISREGPYEQYF
14 | TRBJ1-1 | TRBV7-2 | - | TRBD1 | TGTGTCAGCAGCCTAACAGGGGGTCGAACTGAAGCTTTCTTT | CVSSLTGGRTEAFF
17 | TRBJ1-5 | TRBV6-1 | many | - | TGTGCCAGCAGAGAGGACAGAGCCCAAGGTAGCAATCAGCCCCAGCATTTT | CASREDRAQGSNQPQHF
15 | TRBJ2-7 | TRBV7-2 | - | TRBD1 | TGTGCCAGCAGCTTAGGGGCAGGGGGTTCCTACGAGCAGTACTTC | CASSLGAGGSYEQYF
13 | TRBJ2-7 | TRBV28 | few | TRBD2 | TGTGCCAGCAGACCCGGGGGGTGGTACGAGCAGTACTTC | CASRPGGWYEQYF
14 | TRBJ2-3 | TRBV27 | - | - | TGTGCCAGCAGTTTATCCGATACAACAGATACGCAGTATTTT | CASSLSDTTDTQYF
16 | TRBJ2-7 | TRBV15 | many | - | TGTGCCACCAGCAGAGATCCGGCGGGAAGCTCCTACGAGCAGTACTTC | CATSRDPAGSSYEQYF
16 | TRBJ2-5 | TRBV20-1 | few | TRBD1 | TGCAGTGCTAGAGAGGGGCCGGGACAGGGCCAAGAGACCCAGTACTTC | CSAREGPGQGQETQYF
15 | TRBJ2-7 | TRBV27 | - | - | TGTGCCAGCAGCCCCAGGCCCGACACGGTGGGAGAGCAGTACTTC | CASSPRPDTVGEQYF
15 | TRBJ2-7 | TRBV7-6 | - | - | TGTGCCAGCAGCCCCGCGGGGAACGGCCTTTTCGAGCAGTACTTC | CASSPAGNGLFEQYF
15 | TRBJ2-5 | TRBV20-1 | - | TRBD2 | TGCAGTGCTAGAGATCAGCGTAGCGGGAGCGGGACCCAGTACTTC | CSARDQRSGSGTQYF
16 | TRBJ2-7 | TRBV27 | - | TRBD1 | TGTGCCAGCAGTTTAAGTAGACAGGGCAACGCCTACGAGCAGTACTTC | CASSLSRQGNAYEQYF
15 | TRBJ1-4 | TRBV27 | few | - | TGTGCCAGCTTCAAACCCCCCGAGACTAATGAAAAACTGTTTTTT | CASFKPPETNEKLFF
13 | TRBJ1-4 | TRBV11-2 | many | - | TGTGCCAGCAGCTTAGTTGTAAACGCAAAACTGTTTTTT | CASSLVVNAKLFF
15 | TRBJ2-5 | TRBV12-3/TRBV12-4 | - | TRBD1 | TGTGCCAGCAGTTGGATGGGACAGGGTTTTGAGACCCAGTACTTC | CASSWMGQGFETQYF
16 | TRBJ2-7 | TRBV7-2 | many | TRBD1 | TGTGCCAGCAGCCCAGGCTCGGGACAGGGTCCCTACGAGCAGTACTTC | CASSPGSGQGPYEQYF
14 | TRBJ2-4 | TRBV5-1 | - | TRBD2 | TGCGCCAGCAGCCTGGGGACTAGCGGGAACATTCAGTACTTC | CASSLGTSGNIQYF
17 | TRBJ2-5 | TRBV24-1 | many | - | TGTGCCACCAGTGATCCGAGTGGGACCCAGGACCGGGAGACCCAGTACTTC | CATSDPSGTQDRETQYF
15 | TRBJ1-2 | TRBV12-3/TRBV12-4 | few | - | TGTGCCAGCAGTTTAGGAGGGGAAGGGAGCTATGGCTACACCTTC | CASSLGGEGSYGYTF
13 | TRBJ2-2 | TRBV7-9 | - | - | TGTGCCAGCAGCTCCTGGGAGAACGGGGAGCTGTTTTTT | CASSSWENGELFF
14 | TRBJ2-1 | TRBV5-5 | - | TRBD1 | TGTGCCAGCAGCTTAGGGACAGGGATCCGGGAGCAGTTCTTC | CASSLGTGIREQFF